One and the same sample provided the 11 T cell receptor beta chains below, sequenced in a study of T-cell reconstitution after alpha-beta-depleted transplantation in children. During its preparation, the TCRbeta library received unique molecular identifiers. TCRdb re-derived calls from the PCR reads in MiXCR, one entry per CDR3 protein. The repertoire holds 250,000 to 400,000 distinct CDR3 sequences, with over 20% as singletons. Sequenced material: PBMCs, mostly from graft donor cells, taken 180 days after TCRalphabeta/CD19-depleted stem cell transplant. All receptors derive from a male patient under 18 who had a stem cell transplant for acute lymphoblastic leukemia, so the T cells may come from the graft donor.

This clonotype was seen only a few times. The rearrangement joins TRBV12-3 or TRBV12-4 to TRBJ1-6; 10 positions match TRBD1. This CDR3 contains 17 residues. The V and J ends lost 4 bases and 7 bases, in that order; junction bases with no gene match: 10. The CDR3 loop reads CASSSYRDRGSNSPLHF. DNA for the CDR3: TGTGCCAGCAGTTCGTACCGGGACAGGGGCTCCAATTCACCCCTCCACTTT.

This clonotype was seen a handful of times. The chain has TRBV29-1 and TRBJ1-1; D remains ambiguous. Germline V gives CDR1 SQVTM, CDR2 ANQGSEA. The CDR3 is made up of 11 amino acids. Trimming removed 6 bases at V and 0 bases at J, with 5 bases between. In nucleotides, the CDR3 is TGCAGCGTAGGCTTGAACACTGAAGCTTTCTTT. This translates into CSVGLNTEAFF.

The CDR3 loop reads CASSPPGTGGADTEAFF. The DNA of the CDR3 is TGTGCCAGCTCACCACCGGGGACAGGGGGCGCGGACACTGAAGCTTTCTTT. The chain couples TRBV18 to TRBJ1-1, with 12 bases lining up with TRBD1. Germline CDR1 is KGHSH and CDR2 is LQKENI. V was clipped by 0 bases and J by 3 bases; unmatched bases: 5. There are 17 residues in the CDR3. The variable domain in full, with the rest retrieved from reference TRBV18 and TRBJ1-1, is NAGVMQNPRHLVRRRGQEARLRCSPMKGHSHVYWYRQLPEEGLKFMVYLQKENIIDESGMPKERFSAEFPKEGPSILRIQQVVRGDSAAYFCASSPPGTGGADTEAFFGQGTRLTVV.

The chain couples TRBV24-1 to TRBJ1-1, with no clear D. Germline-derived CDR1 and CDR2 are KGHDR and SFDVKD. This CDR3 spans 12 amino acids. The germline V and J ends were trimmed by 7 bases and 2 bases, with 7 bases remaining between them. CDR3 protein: CATSAGNTEAFF. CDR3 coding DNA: TGTGCCACCAGCGCAGGAAACACTGAAGCTTTCTTT.

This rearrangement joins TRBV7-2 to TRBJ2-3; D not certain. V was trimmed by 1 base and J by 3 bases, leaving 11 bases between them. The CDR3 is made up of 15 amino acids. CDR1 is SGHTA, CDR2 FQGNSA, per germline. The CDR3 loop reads CASSLDGPLTDTQYF. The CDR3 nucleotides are TGTGCCAGCAGCTTAGACGGCCCGCTGACAGATACGCAGTATTTT.

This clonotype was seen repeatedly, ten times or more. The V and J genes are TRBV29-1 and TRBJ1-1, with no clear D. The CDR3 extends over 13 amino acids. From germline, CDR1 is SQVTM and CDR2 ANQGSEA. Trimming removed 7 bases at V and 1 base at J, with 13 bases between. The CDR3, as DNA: TGCAGCGGGGCCGTGGCCACGAACACTGAAGCTTTCTTT. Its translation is CSGAVATNTEAFF.

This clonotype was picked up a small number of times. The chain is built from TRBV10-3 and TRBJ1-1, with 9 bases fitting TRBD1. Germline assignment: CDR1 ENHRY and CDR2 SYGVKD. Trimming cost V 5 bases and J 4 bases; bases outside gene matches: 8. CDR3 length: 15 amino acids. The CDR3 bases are TGTGCCATCAGTATCCGGACAGGGGAGGGCACTGAAGCTTTCTTT. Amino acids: CAISIRTGEGTEAFF.

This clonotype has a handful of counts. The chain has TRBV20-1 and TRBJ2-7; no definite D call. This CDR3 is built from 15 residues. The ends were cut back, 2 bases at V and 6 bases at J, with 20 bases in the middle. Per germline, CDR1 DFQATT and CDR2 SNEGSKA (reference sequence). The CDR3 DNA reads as TGCAGTGCTAGACAAAGGGTGGTTAGGATGGGCGAGCAGTACTTC. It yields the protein CSARQRVVRMGEQYF.

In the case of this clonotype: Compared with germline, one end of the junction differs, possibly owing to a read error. CDR3 protein: CASWGNRDLSNEQYF. The CDR3 DNA sequence: TGTGCCAGCTGGGGGAACAGGGATCTCTCCAACGAGCAGTACTTC. The chain has TRBV12-3 or TRBV12-4 and TRBJ2-7, with D perhaps matching TRBD1 (6 bases). The CDR3 covers 15 residues.

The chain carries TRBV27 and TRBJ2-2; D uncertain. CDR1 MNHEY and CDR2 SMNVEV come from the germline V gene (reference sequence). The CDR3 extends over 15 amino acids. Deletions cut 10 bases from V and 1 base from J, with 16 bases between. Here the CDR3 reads CATSAVTWNTGELFF. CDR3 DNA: TGTGCCACCTCGGCGGTGACATGGAACACCGGGGAGCTGTTTTTT.

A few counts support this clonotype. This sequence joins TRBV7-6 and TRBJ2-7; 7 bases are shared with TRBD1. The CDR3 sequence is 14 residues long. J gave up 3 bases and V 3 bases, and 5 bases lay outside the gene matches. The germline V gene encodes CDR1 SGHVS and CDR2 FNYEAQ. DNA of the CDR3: TGTGCCAGCAGCTTTAGGGGGCCCAACTACGAGCAGTACTTC. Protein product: CASSFRGPNYEQYF. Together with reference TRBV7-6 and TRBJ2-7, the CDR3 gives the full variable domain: GAGVSQSPRYKVTKRGQDVALRCDPISGHVSLYWYRQALGQGPEFLTYFNYEAQQDKSGLPNDRFSAERPEGSISTLTIQRTEQRDSAMYRCASSFRGPNYEQYFGPGTRLTVT.